These T cell receptor beta chains were read from a single sample in a study of glioma-infiltrating T cells after dendritic cell vaccination. The protocol was immunoSEQ multiplex PCR, while the TCRdb copy is restricted to in-frame clones and leaves out a portion. There are approximately 82,000 clones in the sample; 85% to 90% occur only once, and 3.2% lies in the top ten. The sample in question was blood, obtained before dendritic cell vaccination. All receptors come from a human donor with glioblastoma. Both conserved end residues are part of each CDR3. D genes are given only for firm matches. Where a row states a size, it is once, few, many or the class of an expanded clone; other rows omit it.

d_gene: TRBD2; j_gene: TRBJ2-5; v_gene: TRBV25-1; abundance: -; CDR3nt: TGTGCCAGCAGTGAGGCGGGAGGGCAAGAGACCCAGTACTTC; CDR3aa: CASSEAGGQETQYF
d_gene: TRBD2; j_gene: TRBJ2-1; v_gene: TRBV5-4; abundance: -; CDR3nt: TGTGCCAGCAGCCAACTGGGGCTAGCGGGAGTGAATGAGCAGTTCTTC; CDR3aa: CASSQLGLAGVNEQFF
d_gene: TRBD1; j_gene: TRBJ1-1; v_gene: TRBV6-1; abundance: -; CDR3nt: TGTGCCAGCAAACGACAGGGTGGGAGAACTGAAGCTTTCTTT; CDR3aa: CASKRQGGRTEAFF
d_gene: TRBD1; j_gene: TRBJ1-5; v_gene: TRBV19; abundance: -; CDR3nt: TGTGCCAGTAGTATAGCGGAGGGGGCAGCCTTCCGACATCAGCCCCAGCATTTT; CDR3aa: CASSIAEGAAFRHQPQHF
d_gene: TRBD2; j_gene: TRBJ2-5; v_gene: TRBV2; abundance: -; CDR3nt: TGTGCCAGTACTAGCGGGTACCAAGAGACCCAGTACTTC; CDR3aa: CASTSGYQETQYF
d_gene: TRBD1; j_gene: TRBJ1-2; v_gene: TRBV4-1; abundance: once; CDR3nt: TGCGCCAGCAGGCCACCGGGACAGGGGTTTGGCTACACCTTC; CDR3aa: CASRPPGQGFGYTF
d_gene: -; j_gene: TRBJ2-5; v_gene: TRBV6-1; abundance: -; CDR3nt: TGTGCCAGCAGCCCCGTGGGGGGGACCCAGTACTTC; CDR3aa: CASSPVGGTQYF
d_gene: TRBD1; j_gene: TRBJ2-2; v_gene: TRBV13; abundance: -; CDR3nt: TGTGCCAGCAGCGCCCAGGGGGCCGGGGAGCTGTTTTTT; CDR3aa: CASSAQGAGELFF
d_gene: -; j_gene: TRBJ2-5; v_gene: TRBV29-1; abundance: -; CDR3nt: TGCAGCGTGGGACACAGGGAGACCCAGTACTTC; CDR3aa: CSVGHRETQYF
d_gene: TRBD1; j_gene: TRBJ2-7; v_gene: TRBV6-5; abundance: -; CDR3nt: TGTGCCAGCAGAGAGACAGGGATTCAGAATGAGCAGTACTTC; CDR3aa: CASRETGIQNEQYF
d_gene: TRBD1; j_gene: TRBJ2-5; v_gene: TRBV9; abundance: -; CDR3nt: TGTGCCAGCAGCGGAGGGACAGGGGGCGGAGAGACCCAGTACTTC; CDR3aa: CASSGGTGGGETQYF
d_gene: -; j_gene: TRBJ2-1; v_gene: TRBV7-2; abundance: -; CDR3nt: TGTGCCAGCAGCTTAGCGGCGCGGGACAGCCACAATGAGCAGTTCTTC; CDR3aa: CASSLAARDSHNEQFF
d_gene: -; j_gene: TRBJ2-6; v_gene: TRBV6-4; abundance: few; CDR3nt: TGTGCCAGCAGTGTAGAGGGGGACTCTGGGGCCAACGTCCTGACTTTC; CDR3aa: CASSVEGDSGANVLTF
d_gene: -; j_gene: TRBJ1-4; v_gene: TRBV18; abundance: -; CDR3nt: TGTGCCAGCTCACGGACGAAAGGGGGAGATGAAAAACTGTTTTTT; CDR3aa: CASSRTKGGDEKLFF
d_gene: -; j_gene: TRBJ2-5; v_gene: TRBV10-3; abundance: -; CDR3nt: TGTGCCATCAGTGTCCGGGGGGAGACCCAGTACTTC; CDR3aa: CAISVRGETQYF
d_gene: -; j_gene: TRBJ1-1; v_gene: TRBV2; abundance: -; CDR3nt: TGTGCCAGCAATTCTGGAGGGAACACTGAAGCTTTCTTT; CDR3aa: CASNSGGNTEAFF
d_gene: TRBD2; j_gene: TRBJ2-3; v_gene: TRBV6-6; abundance: -; CDR3nt: TGTGCCAGCAGCCGTAAGACTAGCGGATACACAGATACGCAGTATTTT; CDR3aa: CASSRKTSGYTDTQYF
d_gene: -; j_gene: TRBJ1-6; v_gene: TRBV14; abundance: -; CDR3nt: TGTGCCAGCAGCCAACGGGGTAGATGGCTTGATTCACCCCTCCACTTT; CDR3aa: CASSQRGRWLDSPLHF
d_gene: -; j_gene: TRBJ2-7; v_gene: TRBV27; abundance: -; CDR3nt: TGTGCCAGCAGTTTCAATCAGGGCGGCGAGCAGTACTTC; CDR3aa: CASSFNQGGEQYF
d_gene: -; j_gene: TRBJ1-1; v_gene: TRBV6-1; abundance: -; CDR3nt: TGTGCCAGCAGTGATCTGCGGAACACTGAAGCTTTCTTT; CDR3aa: CASSDLRNTEAFF
d_gene: -; j_gene: TRBJ1-1; v_gene: TRBV5-1; abundance: -; CDR3nt: TGCGCCAGCAGCAGAGCAGGGGTGGGCACTGAAGCTTTCTTT; CDR3aa: CASSRAGVGTEAFF
d_gene: TRBD1; j_gene: TRBJ1-4; v_gene: TRBV18; abundance: -; CDR3nt: TGTGCCAGCTCACCAATTGATACAGGGGGGACTCCAGGTCAACTGTTTTTT; CDR3aa: CASSPIDTGGTPGQLFF
d_gene: -; j_gene: TRBJ1-6; v_gene: TRBV18; abundance: -; CDR3nt: TGTGCCAGCTCAACAAGACAGGCGGTCGATTCACCCCTCCACTTT; CDR3aa: CASSTRQAVDSPLHF
d_gene: -; j_gene: TRBJ1-1; v_gene: TRBV2; abundance: -; CDR3nt: TGTGCCAGCAGTGTCAGGAACACTGAAGCTTTCTTT; CDR3aa: CASSVRNTEAFF
d_gene: -; j_gene: TRBJ2-2; v_gene: TRBV5-1; abundance: -; CDR3nt: TGCGCCAGCAGGGCCTCATCGGGCGGGGAGCTGTTTTTT; CDR3aa: CASRASSGGELFF
d_gene: -; j_gene: TRBJ1-2; v_gene: TRBV5-6; abundance: -; CDR3nt: TGTGCCAGCAGCTTGTCCGGGACTTACTACTATGGCTACACCTTC; CDR3aa: CASSLSGTYYYGYTF
d_gene: -; j_gene: TRBJ2-2; v_gene: TRBV28; abundance: -; CDR3nt: TGTGCCAGCAGTTTGGGGCAGCGACCCGGGGAGCTGTTTTTT; CDR3aa: CASSLGQRPGELFF
d_gene: TRBD1; j_gene: TRBJ1-2; v_gene: TRBV2; abundance: -; CDR3nt: TGTGCCATCCGCCTATTTGGGACAGGGGAGAGAGGCTACACCTTC; CDR3aa: CAIRLFGTGERGYTF
d_gene: TRBD1; j_gene: TRBJ2-7; v_gene: TRBV5-6; abundance: -; CDR3nt: TGTGCCAGCAGCCCGGACAGGGCTTTTAAAACCTCCTACGAGCAGTACTTC; CDR3aa: CASSPDRAFKTSYEQYF
d_gene: TRBD2; j_gene: TRBJ2-3; v_gene: TRBV7-3; abundance: -; CDR3nt: TGTGCCAGCAGCCCACTAGCGGGAAGCACAGATACGCAGTATTTT; CDR3aa: CASSPLAGSTDTQYF
d_gene: -; j_gene: TRBJ2-1; v_gene: TRBV19; abundance: -; CDR3nt: TGTGCCAGTAGTATCAATCGGGGGACGGAGTTCTTC; CDR3aa: CASSINRGTEFF
d_gene: TRBD2; j_gene: TRBJ2-5; v_gene: TRBV7-3; abundance: -; CDR3nt: TGTGCCAGCAGCTTAAATGCGGGGGGACAAGAGACCCAGTACTTC; CDR3aa: CASSLNAGGQETQYF
d_gene: -; j_gene: TRBJ1-2; v_gene: TRBV5-1; abundance: -; CDR3nt: TGCGCCAGCAGCCCAGGGGAAGGGGGTGGCTACACCTTC; CDR3aa: CASSPGEGGGYTF
d_gene: -; j_gene: TRBJ1-1; v_gene: TRBV10-3; abundance: -; CDR3nt: TGTGCCACCAGTAAACGTGTGGCGGCGTACGGGGGAGACACTGAAGCTTTCTTT; CDR3aa: CATSKRVAAYGGDTEAFF
d_gene: TRBD2; j_gene: TRBJ2-5; v_gene: TRBV2; abundance: -; CDR3nt: TGTGCCAGCAGTTCCCCGGGACTACAAGAGACCCAGTACTTC; CDR3aa: CASSSPGLQETQYF
d_gene: TRBD2; j_gene: TRBJ2-5; v_gene: TRBV6-6; abundance: once; CDR3nt: TGTGCCAGCAGCCCTTTAGCGGGGCCTCAAGAGACCCAGTACTTC; CDR3aa: CASSPLAGPQETQYF
d_gene: TRBD2; j_gene: TRBJ2-7; v_gene: TRBV27; abundance: -; CDR3nt: TGTGCCAGCAGTCGGACTAGCGGGAGGGCCGGCGAGCAGTACTTC; CDR3aa: CASSRTSGRAGEQYF